This entry concerns a single TCR beta chain. TCRdb processed the 5' RACE reads anew with MiXCR; each CDR3 protein has one entry. The table shows about 96,000 distinct CDR3 sequences, with under 20% occurring only once. This sample was included in a study of T cells of healthy individuals. CDR1 is SQVTM, CDR2 ANQGSEA, per germline. V dropped 6 bases and J dropped 1 base, with 15 bases sitting between them. The CDR3 is 14 amino acids. The TCR comes from a human donor in good health. The gene calls are TRBV29-1 and TRBJ2-5, with D possibly being TRBD2 (5 bases). The CDR3 loop reads CSVAAAGRQETQYF. The CDR3 region has the DNA TGCAGCGTGGCCGCTGCGGGCCGCCAAGAGACCCAGTACTTC.